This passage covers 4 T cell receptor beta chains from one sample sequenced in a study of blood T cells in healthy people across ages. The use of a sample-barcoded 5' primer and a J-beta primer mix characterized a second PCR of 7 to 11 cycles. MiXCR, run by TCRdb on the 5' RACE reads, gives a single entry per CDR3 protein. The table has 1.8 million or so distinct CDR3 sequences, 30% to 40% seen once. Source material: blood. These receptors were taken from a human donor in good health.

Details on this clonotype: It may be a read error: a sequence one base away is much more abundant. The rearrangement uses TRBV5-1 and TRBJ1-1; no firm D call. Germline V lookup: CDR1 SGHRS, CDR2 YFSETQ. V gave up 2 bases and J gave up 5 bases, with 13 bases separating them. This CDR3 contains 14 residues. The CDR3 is CASSFTGKGTEAFF. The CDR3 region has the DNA TGCGCCAGCAGCTTTACCGGGAAGGGTACTGAAGCTTTCTTT.

CDR3 protein: CASSTQGWHTF. In DNA form, the CDR3 reads TGTGCCAGCAGCACCCAGGGGTGGCACACCTTC. This rearrangement joins TRBV3-1 to TRBJ1-2, with D perhaps matching TRBD1 (6 bases). Germline V gives CDR1 LGHDT, CDR2 YNNKEL (reference sequence). The CDR3 is made up of 11 amino acids. V gave up 5 bases and J gave up 12 bases, with 13 bases separating them.

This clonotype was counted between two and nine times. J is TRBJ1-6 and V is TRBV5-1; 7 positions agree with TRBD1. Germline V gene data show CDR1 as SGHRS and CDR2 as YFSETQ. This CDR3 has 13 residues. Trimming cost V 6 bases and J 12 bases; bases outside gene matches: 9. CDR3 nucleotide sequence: TGCGCCAGCACCGAAGCGACAGGGTTACCCCTCCACTTT. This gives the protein CASTEATGLPLHF. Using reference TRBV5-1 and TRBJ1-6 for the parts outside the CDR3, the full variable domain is KAGVTQTPRYLIKTRGQQVTLSCSPISGHRSVSWYQQTPGQGLQFLFEYFSETQRNKGNFPGRFSGRQFSNSRSEMNVSTLELGDSALYLCASTEATGLPLHFGNGTRLTVT.

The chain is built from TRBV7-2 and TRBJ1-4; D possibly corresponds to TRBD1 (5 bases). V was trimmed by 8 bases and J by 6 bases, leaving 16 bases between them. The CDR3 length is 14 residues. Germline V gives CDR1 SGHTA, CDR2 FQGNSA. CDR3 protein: CASRRGWGDEKLFF. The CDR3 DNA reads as TGTGCCAGCCGAAGGGGATGGGGAGATGAAAAACTGTTTTTT. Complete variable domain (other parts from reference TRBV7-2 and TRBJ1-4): GAGVSQSPSNKVTEKGKDVELRCDPISGHTALYWYRQSLGQGLEFLIYFQGNSAPDKSGLPSDRFSAERTGGSVSTLTIQRTQQEDSAVYLCASRRGWGDEKLFFGSGTQLSVL.